The sequence of this T cell receptor beta chain was determined in a study of T cells in Graves' hyperthyroidism and ophthalmopathy. Study context: Peripheral blood samples were taken at initial diagnosis, prior to any treatment. Notes on the study in general: The model identified upcoming ophthalmopathy a median around 6 months ahead of onset. By a 13 V-J model, ophthalmopathy was set apart from stable hyperthyroidism.

On the basis of clinical symptoms, serum thyroxine and TRAb, thyroid ultrasound and orbital computed tomography, diagnoses were made. The CDR3 regions of TCR beta were amplified from RNA transcripts. The study used the HTBI primer set for a first-round RT-PCR of the TCR CDR3. TCRdb reanalysed the multiplex PCR reads using MiXCR and keeps one entry per CDR3 protein. Among around 340,000 distinct CDR3 sequences listed, roughly 18% were seen once. Ten or more counts support this clonotype. Its target is unknown. V was clipped by 3 bases and J by 6 bases, with 20 bases between them. Germline CDR1 and CDR2: MNHNS and SASEGT. The CDR3 totals 16 residues.

This TCR came from a woman aged 40-49 years with Graves' ophthalmopathy. Sequences were obtained from blood. The rearrangement joins TRBV6-1 to TRBJ1-2, with D possibly TRBD1 on 6 matching bases. The CDR3 DNA follows: TGTGCCAGCAGTGACGGACAGTCCGGGGTGCGGAATGGCTACACCTTC. It specifies CASSDGQSGVRNGYTF.